This T cell receptor beta chain came from a study of T-cell memory formation after mild COVID-19. Each CDR3 protein is one row after TCRdb ran MiXCR on the 5' RACE reads. The table lists some 130,000 distinct CDR3 sequences, approximately 6.3% of them singletons. This clonotype has ten or more counts. V dropped 1 base and J dropped 5 bases, with 12 bases sitting between them. In germline, CDR1 is SGHTA, CDR2 FQGNSA. The CDR3 extends over 15 amino acids. Sequenced sample: PBMCs or a T cell subset sorted from them (not recorded which). J is TRBJ1-5 and V is TRBV7-2; D is undetermined. This receptor was obtained from an adult woman who had mild COVID-19 (a few samples of this study predate the infection). Cell type and time point are not known. The CDR3, as DNA: TGTGCCAGCAGCTTAGTGGTAAAGGGTGATCAGCCCCAGCATTTT. This encodes CASSLVVKGDQPQHF. The whole variable domain, remainder taken from reference TRBV7-2 and TRBJ1-5, is GAGVSQSPSNKVTEKGKDVELRCDPISGHTALYWYRQSLGQGLEFLIYFQGNSAPDKSGLPSDRFSAERTGGSVSTLTIQRTQQEDSAVYLCASSLVVKGDQPQHFGDGTRLSIL.